Presented here are 21 T cell receptor beta chains from one specimen sequenced in a study of memory CD4+ T cells and cytomegalovirus serostatus. Profiled with immunoSEQ multiplex PCR; TCRdb holds only in-frame clones, not every one. The sample includes around 40,000 clones, roughly four fifths of them seen just once. The sort gate was single viable CD3+CD4+CD8-CD45RO+ cells for memory CD4+ T cells. The sequenced material came from memory CD4+ T cells from blood. The receptor source for this set is an adult in good health and CMV-seronegative.

Here the CDR3 DNA reads TGTGCCAGCAGCTTATTGGCCCAGGGCGATTCACCCCTCCACTTT. The encoded protein is CASSLLAQGDSPLHF. The chain has TRBV7-9 and TRBJ1-6; weak D call: TRBD1 (5 bases). The V end was cut by 2 bases, the J end by 8 bases, with 13 bases between. The length of the CDR3 is 15 residues. CDR1 and CDR2 from the germline V gene are SEHNR and FQNEAQ (reference sequence).

The CDR3 loop reads CASSMGDGSSYNSPLHF. The CDR3 region has the DNA TGTGCCAGTAGTATGGGGGACGGTAGCTCCTATAATTCACCCCTCCACTTT. V gene TRBV19 combines with J gene TRBJ1-6, with D perhaps matching TRBD1 (5 bases). The germline V gene encodes CDR1 LNHDA and CDR2 SQIVND (reference sequence). V lost 3 bases to trimming and J lost 0 bases, with 12 bases between them. CDR3 length: 17 amino acids.

The chain couples TRBV11-3 to TRBJ2-2; 9 nucleotides line up with TRBD1. V shed 5 bases and J 3 bases; nucleotides not matched to a gene: 4. The CDR3 has 15 residues. In germline, CDR1 is SGHNT, CDR2 YENEEA. The CDR3 sequence is CASSPRTGDTGELFF. In DNA, the CDR3 is TGTGCCAGCAGCCCCCGGACAGGGGACACCGGGGAGCTGTTTTTT.

The chain couples TRBV29-1 to TRBJ1-1; D is possibly TRBD1 (6 bases). V lost 7 bases and J lost 5, with 11 bases in between. Germline V gene sequence: CDR1 SQVTM, CDR2 ANQGSEA. The CDR3 extends over 11 amino acids. As DNA, the CDR3 is TGCAGCGCTTACACAGGGACTGAAGCTTTCTTT. It is translated as CSAYTGTEAFF.

The chain has TRBV5-4 and TRBJ1-1; D remains ambiguous. Trimming cost V 2 bases and J 1 base, with 9 bases left between them. From germline, CDR1 is SGHNT and CDR2 YYREEE (reference sequence). There are 14 residues in the CDR3. CDR3 sequence: CASSFSSGNTEAFF. CDR3 nucleotide sequence: TGTGCCAGCAGCTTTTCCTCAGGGAACACTGAAGCTTTCTTT.

This clone occurred a few times. The rearrangement uses TRBV5-8 and TRBJ1-3; D remains ambiguous. CDR1 and CDR2 from the germline V gene are SGHTS and YDEGEE. Trimming took off 4 bases at V and 0 bases at J, with 8 bases between the two ends. The CDR3 contains 14 residues. The CDR3 protein is CASSLRDSGNTIYF. CDR3 coding DNA: TGTGCCAGCAGCCTCCGGGACTCTGGAAACACCATATATTTT.

The gene calls are TRBV10-3 and TRBJ2-1, with 13 bases identical to TRBD2. This CDR3 has 15 residues. The germline gives CDR1 ENHRY, CDR2 SYGVKD. Trimming cost V 5 bases and J 7 bases; bases outside gene matches: 5. The CDR3 sequence is CAISTSGGAGNEQFF. CDR3 DNA: TGTGCCATCAGTACTAGCGGGGGGGCAGGGAATGAGCAGTTCTTC.

The table lists this clone with a few counts. The chain combines TRBV5-6 with TRBJ1-1, with a tentative D call TRBD1 (5 bases). Trimming took 1 base from V and 1 from J, leaving 14 bases between them. The V gene's germline CDR1 is SGHDT and CDR2 YYEEEE. This CDR3 has 16 amino acids. The CDR3 region is CASSLPMSRGNTEAFF. The CDR3, as DNA: TGTGCCAGCAGCTTGCCGATGAGTAGGGGGAACACTGAAGCTTTCTTT. The variable domain in full, completed from reference TRBV5-6 and TRBJ1-1, reads DAGVTQSPTHLIKTRGQQVTLRCSPKSGHDTVSWYQQALGQGPQFIFQYYEEEERQRGNFPDRFSGHQFPNYSSELNVNALLLGDSALYLCASSLPMSRGNTEAFFGQGTRLTVV.

V and J are TRBV9 and TRBJ2-1; tentatively, D is TRBD2 (7 bases). V lost 0 bases and J 7 bases, leaving 20 bases between the germline ends. There are 17 residues in the CDR3. Per germline, CDR1 SGDLS and CDR2 YYNGEE. Here the CDR3 DNA reads TGTGCCAGCAGCGTAGCTTTGGGGGGGGCCGGAGGTAATGAGCAGTTCTTC. Translated, it gives CASSVALGGAGGNEQFF.

This rearrangement joins TRBV29-1 to TRBJ1-1; TRBD1 matches at 9 bases. Germline V gives CDR1 SQVTM, CDR2 ANQGSEA. V dropped 7 bases and J dropped 5; count of bases not matched to a gene: 5. CDR3 length: 12 amino acids. CDR3 bases: TGCAGCGGGGGGACAGGGTGGACTGAAGCTTTCTTT. Encoded protein: CSGGTGWTEAFF.

The rearrangement uses TRBV5-1 and TRBJ2-2; no clear D gene. CDR3 size: 16 residues. V gave up 5 bases and J gave up 0 bases, with 14 bases separating them. Germline V gene lookup returns CDR1 SGHRS and CDR2 YFSETQ. The DNA of the CDR3 is TGCGCCAGCAGTTCTACGCTTACTCCGAACACCGGGGAGCTGTTTTTT. It translates to CASSSTLTPNTGELFF.

The table lists this clone with a count of one. The chain combines TRBV6-5 with TRBJ1-2; 7 nucleotides agree with TRBD1. V gave up 6 bases and J gave up 4 bases; unmatched junction bases: 11. The germline V gene has CDR1 MNHEY and CDR2 SVGAGI. The CDR3 sequence is 15 residues long. CDR3 DNA: TGTGCCAGCAGCTTCGGCGGGACAGCCTCCTATGGCTACACCTTC. As protein: CASSFGGTASYGYTF.

This clone has only a few counts. V usage is TRBV10-1 and J usage is TRBJ1-6, with TRBD1 matching 7 bases. CDR3 length equals 17 residues. Germline CDR1 and CDR2: WNHNN and SYGVQD (reference sequence). Losses at the gene ends were 6 bases for V and 3 bases for J; bases not matched to a gene: 11. CDR3 bases: TGCGCCAGCAGGGGAGGGGGCGACAGGTTCTATAATTCACCCCTCCACTTT. Its translation: CASRGGGDRFYNSPLHF.

The rearrangement joins TRBV15 to TRBJ1-2; possibly TRBD1 for D (6 bases). Germline CDR1 reads LNHNV; CDR2 reads YYDKDF (reference sequence). This CDR3 region has 14 residues. V dropped 0 bases and J dropped 8 bases, with 13 bases sitting between them. The CDR3 DNA is TGTGCCACCAGCAGAGAGTTGGCAGGGGTCGGCTACACCTTC. Residues: CATSRELAGVGYTF.

The J gene is TRBJ2-4, the V gene TRBV13, with D perhaps TRBD2 (7 bases). V shed 2 bases and J shed 0 bases, with 26 bases lying between them. This CDR3 comprises 21 residues. Germline V gives CDR1 PRHDT, CDR2 FYEKMQ (reference sequence). Here the CDR3 reads CASSLSFAGGLMSLAKNIQYF. Written as DNA, the CDR3 is TGTGCCAGCAGCTTATCTTTCGCCGGGGGGCTCATGTCCCTAGCCAAAAACATTCAGTACTTC.

CDR3 sequence: CASSPPVSVDTQYF. CDR3 bases: TGTGCCAGCTCACCACCCGTTTCCGTAGATACGCAGTATTTT. The chain is built from TRBV18 and TRBJ2-3; the D is unclear. CDR3 length: 14 amino acids. Trimming shortened V by 0 bases and J by 5 bases, and 9 bases separated the two germline ends. CDR1 and CDR2 (germline): KGHSH, LQKENI.

This clone was seen only once. V and J are TRBV2 and TRBJ1-1, with a weak D call TRBD1 (6 bases). V dropped 6 bases and J dropped 4 bases, with 15 bases sitting between them. This CDR3 is built from 14 residues. In germline, CDR1 is SNHLY, CDR2 FYNNEI. Here the CDR3 reads CASRTVRGGTEAFF. Here the CDR3 DNA reads TGTGCCAGCAGAACCGTCAGGGGTGGCACTGAAGCTTTCTTT.

The chain carries TRBV30 and TRBJ2-4; perhaps D is TRBD1 or TRBD2 (6 bases each). The germline CDR1 and CDR2 sequences are GTSNPN and SVGIG (reference sequence). CDR3 length: 16 residues. V lost 1 base and J 1 base, leaving 14 bases between the germline ends. The CDR3 nucleotides read TGTGCCTGGAGTGCCCACGGGGGCGCGGCCAAAAACATTCAGTACTTC. Protein sequence: CAWSAHGGAAKNIQYF.

The rearrangement links TRBV10-3 to TRBJ2-7; 10 bases line up with TRBD1. This CDR3 region has 14 residues. Germline values: CDR1 ENHRY, CDR2 SYGVKD. Trimming cost V 7 bases and J 6 bases; bases outside gene matches: 9. The CDR3 reads CAITPGQGPGEQYF. CDR3 DNA sequence: TGTGCCATCACCCCGGGACAGGGGCCAGGCGAGCAGTACTTC.

This chain uses TRBV19 with TRBJ1-1, with D unresolved. In germline, CDR1 is LNHDA, CDR2 SQIVND (reference sequence). Trimming removed 6 bases at V and 1 base at J, with 9 bases between. The CDR3 loop spans 13 amino acids. The DNA for the CDR3 is TGTGCCAGTAGGAAACAGTCGAACACTGAAGCTTTCTTT. Its protein product is CASRKQSNTEAFF.

The chain carries TRBV5-1 and TRBJ2-1, with TRBD2 identical over 8 bases. The germline V gene encodes CDR1 SGHRS and CDR2 YFSETQ. With V trimmed by 2 bases and J by 1 base, 5 bases remained unmatched. The CDR3 has 16 amino acids. The CDR3, as DNA: TGCGCCAGCAGCTTAGGAAGCGGGGGATCCTACAATGAGCAGTTCTTC. Translation: CASSLGSGGSYNEQFF.